These T cell receptor beta chains were read from a single sample in a study of cytomegalovirus exposure and HLA in healthy donors. Method: immunoSEQ multiplex PCR; TCRdb's copy keeps in-frame clones and lacks some. The sample contains 90,000 to 100,000 clones, approximately 70% of which appear only once. Material: PBMCs. Receptors were obtained from a man aged 45-65 years in good health and CMV-seronegative. CDR3s include the opening cysteine and the closing phenylalanine or tryptophan. D genes are given only for firm matches. Where a row states a size, it is once, few, many or the class of an expanded clone; other rows omit it.

abundance,j_gene,d_gene,v_gene,CDR3aa,CDR3nt
NA,TRBJ1-6,NA,TRBV30,CAWSVRQDSPLHF,TGTGCCTGGAGTGTTCGCCAGGATTCACCCCTCCACTTT
NA,TRBJ2-2,TRBD1,TRBV5-6,CASSFPGQRNTGELFF,TGTGCCAGCAGCTTTCCGGGACAGAGGAACACCGGGGAGCTGTTTTTT
NA,TRBJ2-5,TRBD1,TRBV5-1,CASSSGTGPQETQYF,TGCGCCAGCAGCTCCGGGACAGGCCCCCAAGAGACCCAGTACTTC
NA,TRBJ1-1,TRBD1,TRBV5-5,CASSFERDSEAFF,TGTGCCAGCAGCTTTGAACGGGACAGTGAAGCTTTCTTT
NA,TRBJ2-5,NA,TRBV5-1,CASSSSFRETQYF,TGCGCCAGCAGCTCCTCTTTCAGGGAGACCCAGTACTTC
NA,TRBJ1-5,NA,TRBV1,CTSSQDSRDRANRPNQPQHF,TGCACCAGCAGCCAAGATTCACGGGACAGGGCGAATAGGCCGAATCAGCCCCAGCATTTT
NA,TRBJ2-3,NA,TRBV7-2,CASSWETDTQYF,TGTGCCAGCAGCTGGGAGACAGATACGCAGTATTTT
NA,TRBJ2-3,TRBD1,TRBV5-6,CASSWTGVDTQYF,TGTGCCAGCAGCTGGACAGGGGTGGATACGCAGTATTTT
NA,TRBJ1-3,NA,TRBV20-1,CSAPFGNTIYF,TGCAGTGCCCCCTTTGGAAACACCATATATTTT
NA,TRBJ2-3,TRBD2,TRBV5-4,CASSLVLAGGEEQYF,TGTGCCAGCAGCTTGGTCCTAGCGGGAGGTGAAGAGCAGTATTTT
NA,TRBJ2-6,NA,TRBV4-2,CASSHLLTEYSGANVLTF,TGTGCCAGCAGCCACCTCCTGACGGAGTACTCTGGGGCCAACGTCCTGACTTTC
NA,TRBJ2-1,TRBD1,TRBV29-1,CSVDRGHYNEQFF,TGCAGCGTTGACAGGGGGCACTACAATGAGCAGTTCTTC
NA,TRBJ2-3,TRBD2,TRBV9,CASSDPVAGGTDTQYF,TGTGCCAGCAGCGATCCTGTCGCGGGAGGTACAGATACGCAGTATTTT
NA,TRBJ2-1,TRBD1,TRBV19,CASRTSRDSLTGGQFF,TGTGCCAGTCGAACCAGTCGGGACTCCCTCACAGGGGGGCAGTTCTTC
NA,TRBJ1-2,NA,TRBV25-1,CASSPQGSGYTF,TGTGCCAGCAGTCCGCAGGGTTCTGGCTACACCTTC
NA,TRBJ1-1,NA,TRBV4-3,CASSTGTLNTEAFF,TGCGCCAGCAGCACAGGGACCTTGAACACTGAAGCTTTCTTT
NA,TRBJ2-1,TRBD1,TRBV7-9,CASSLATGANIYNEQFF,TGTGCCAGCAGCTTAGCTACAGGGGCTAATATCTACAATGAGCAGTTCTTC
NA,TRBJ1-5,NA,TRBV7-2,CASSLTVGNQPQHF,TGTGCCAGCAGCTTAACGGTGGGCAATCAGCCCCAGCATTTT
NA,TRBJ2-1,NA,TRBV4-3,CASSQEDLLRTEHNEQFF,TGCGCCAGCAGCCAAGAAGACTTACTACGGACAGAACACAATGAGCAGTTCTTC
once,TRBJ1-1,NA,TRBV28,CASTQVWGATEAFF,TGTGCCAGCACCCAGGTTTGGGGAGCCACTGAAGCTTTCTTT
NA,TRBJ1-4,TRBD1,TRBV4-3,CASSLFPRGRREKLFF,TGCGCCAGCAGCCTTTTCCCGAGGGGGCGCCGTGAAAAACTGTTTTTT
NA,TRBJ1-5,NA,TRBV7-3,CAGNPGGNSNQPQHF,TGTGCCGGAAACCCGGGGGGGAATAGCAATCAGCCCCAGCATTTT
NA,TRBJ1-5,NA,TRBV6-6,CASSRQNSNQPQHF,TGTGCCAGCAGCAGACAGAATAGCAATCAGCCCCAGCATTTT
NA,TRBJ2-1,TRBD2,TRBV6-5,CASSYSSGETHNEQFF,TGTGCCAGCAGTTACTCTAGCGGGGAAACACACAATGAGCAGTTCTTC
NA,TRBJ2-7,NA,TRBV6-5,CASSYQDRPSSYEQYF,TGTGCCAGCAGTTACCAGGACAGACCCAGCTCCTACGAGCAGTACTTC
NA,TRBJ1-2,TRBD1,TRBV29-1,CSARGQVPNYGYTF,TGCAGCGCTCGGGGACAGGTGCCTAACTATGGCTACACCTTC
NA,TRBJ2-7,TRBD1,TRBV5-1,CASSLGQGAQEQYF,TGCGCCAGCAGCTTGGGACAGGGGGCGCAGGAGCAGTACTTC
NA,TRBJ1-2,NA,TRBV7-3,CASSSVAGDGYTF,TGTGCCAGCAGCTCCGTGGCGGGGGATGGCTACACCTTC
NA,TRBJ1-5,NA,TRBV7-2,CASSQAGGRDQPQHF,TGTGCCAGCAGCCAGGCGGGGGGGAGGGATCAGCCCCAGCATTTT
NA,TRBJ1-2,NA,TRBV6-1,CASSEGTGNPNYGYTF,TGTGCCAGCAGTGAGGGAACAGGGAACCCTAACTATGGCTACACCTTC
NA,TRBJ2-3,TRBD1,TRBV29-1,CSVRRDRGTDTQYF,TGCAGCGTCCGCCGGGACAGGGGCACAGATACGCAGTATTTT